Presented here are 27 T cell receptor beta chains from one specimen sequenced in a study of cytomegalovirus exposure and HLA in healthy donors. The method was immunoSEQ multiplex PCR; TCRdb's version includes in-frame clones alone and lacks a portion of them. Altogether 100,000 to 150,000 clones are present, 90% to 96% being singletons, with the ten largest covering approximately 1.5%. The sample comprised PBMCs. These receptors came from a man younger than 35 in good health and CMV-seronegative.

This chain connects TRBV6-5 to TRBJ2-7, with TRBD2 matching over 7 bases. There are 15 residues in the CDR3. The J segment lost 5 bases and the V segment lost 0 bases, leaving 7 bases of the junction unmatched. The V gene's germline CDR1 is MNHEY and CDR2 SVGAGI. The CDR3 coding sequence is TGTGCCAGCAGTTACTCTGGTAGCGGGTGGGACGAGCAGTACTTC. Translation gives CASSYSGSGWDEQYF.

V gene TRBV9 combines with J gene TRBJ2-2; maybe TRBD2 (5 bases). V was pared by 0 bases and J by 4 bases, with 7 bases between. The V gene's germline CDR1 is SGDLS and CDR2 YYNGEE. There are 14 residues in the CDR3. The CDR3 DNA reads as TGTGCCAGCAGCGTAGGACGGGGCACCGGGGAGCTGTTTTTT. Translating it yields CASSVGRGTGELFF.

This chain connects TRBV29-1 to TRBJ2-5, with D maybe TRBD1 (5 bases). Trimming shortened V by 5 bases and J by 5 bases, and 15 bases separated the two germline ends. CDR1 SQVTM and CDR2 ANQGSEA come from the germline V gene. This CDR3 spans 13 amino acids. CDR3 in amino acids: CSVTQGSRETQYF. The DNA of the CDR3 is TGCAGCGTTACTCAGGGAAGTCGGGAGACCCAGTACTTC.

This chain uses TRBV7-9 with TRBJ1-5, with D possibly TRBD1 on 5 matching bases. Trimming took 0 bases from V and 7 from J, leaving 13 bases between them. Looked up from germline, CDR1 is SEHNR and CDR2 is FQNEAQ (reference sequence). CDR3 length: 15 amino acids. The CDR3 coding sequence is TGTGCCAGCAGCTTAGCGGTCCGGGGGGAACAGCCCCAGCATTTT. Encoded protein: CASSLAVRGEQPQHF.

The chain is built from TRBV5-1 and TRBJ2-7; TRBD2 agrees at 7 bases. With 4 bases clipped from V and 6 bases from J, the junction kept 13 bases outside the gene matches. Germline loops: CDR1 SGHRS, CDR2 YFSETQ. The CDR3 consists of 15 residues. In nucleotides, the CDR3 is TGCGCCAGCAGCCCCTTGGACGGGGGGAACGGCGAGCAGTACTTC. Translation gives CASSPLDGGNGEQYF.

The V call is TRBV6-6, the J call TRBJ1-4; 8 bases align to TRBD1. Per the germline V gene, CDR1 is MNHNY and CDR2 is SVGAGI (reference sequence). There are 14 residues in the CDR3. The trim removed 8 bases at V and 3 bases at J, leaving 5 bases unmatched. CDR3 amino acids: CASRLTGANEKLFF. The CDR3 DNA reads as TGTGCCAGCCGGCTGACAGGGGCTAATGAAAAACTGTTTTTT.

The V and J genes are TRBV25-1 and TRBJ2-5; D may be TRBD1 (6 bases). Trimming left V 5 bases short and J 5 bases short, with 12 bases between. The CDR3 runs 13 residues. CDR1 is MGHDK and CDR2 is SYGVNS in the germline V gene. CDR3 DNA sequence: TGTGCCAGCAGTATGGGGGCGGAGGAGACCCAGTACTTC. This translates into CASSMGAEETQYF. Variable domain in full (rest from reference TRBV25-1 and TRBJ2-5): EADIYQTPRYLVIGTGKKITLECSQTMGHDKMYWYQQDPGMELHLIHYSYGVNSTEKGDLSSESTVSRIRTEHFPLTLESARPSHTSQYLCASSMGAEETQYFGPGTRLLVL.

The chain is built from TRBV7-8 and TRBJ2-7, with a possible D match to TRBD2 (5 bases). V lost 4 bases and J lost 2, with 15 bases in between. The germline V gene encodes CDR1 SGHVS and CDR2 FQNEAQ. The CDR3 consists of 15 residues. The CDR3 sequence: CASSSLGSAAYEQYF. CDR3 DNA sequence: TGTGCCAGCAGCTCCCTGGGGAGCGCCGCCTACGAGCAGTACTTC.

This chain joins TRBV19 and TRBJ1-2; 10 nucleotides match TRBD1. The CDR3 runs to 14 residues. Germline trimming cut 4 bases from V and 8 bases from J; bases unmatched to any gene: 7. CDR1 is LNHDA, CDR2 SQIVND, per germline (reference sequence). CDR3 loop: CASSTLGQGIGYTF. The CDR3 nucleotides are TGTGCCAGTAGTACCCTGGGACAGGGGATCGGCTACACCTTC.

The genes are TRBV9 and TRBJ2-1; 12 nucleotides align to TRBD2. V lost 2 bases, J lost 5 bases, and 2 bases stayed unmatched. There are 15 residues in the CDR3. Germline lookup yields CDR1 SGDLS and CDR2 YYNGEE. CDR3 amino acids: CASSVGLAGNNEQFF. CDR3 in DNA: TGTGCCAGCAGCGTTGGACTAGCGGGAAACAATGAGCAGTTCTTC.

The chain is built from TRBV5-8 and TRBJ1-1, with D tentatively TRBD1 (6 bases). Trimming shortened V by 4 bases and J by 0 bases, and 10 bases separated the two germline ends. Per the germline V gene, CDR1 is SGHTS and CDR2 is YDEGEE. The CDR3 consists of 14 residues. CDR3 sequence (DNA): TGTGCCAGCAGCATAGGACAGCTGAACACTGAAGCTTTCTTT. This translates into CASSIGQLNTEAFF.

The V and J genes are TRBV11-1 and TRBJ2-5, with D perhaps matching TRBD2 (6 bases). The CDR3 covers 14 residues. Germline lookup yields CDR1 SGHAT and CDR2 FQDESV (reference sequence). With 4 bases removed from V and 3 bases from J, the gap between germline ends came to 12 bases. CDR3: CASSSVLAKETQYF. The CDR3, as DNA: TGTGCCAGCAGCTCGGTACTAGCAAAAGAGACCCAGTACTTC. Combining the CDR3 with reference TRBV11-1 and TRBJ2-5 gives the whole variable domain EAEVAQSPRYKITEKSQAVAFWCDPISGHATLYWYRQILGQGPELLVQFQDESVVDDSQLPKDRFSAERLKGVDSTLKIQPAELGDSAMYLCASSSVLAKETQYFGPGTRLLVL.

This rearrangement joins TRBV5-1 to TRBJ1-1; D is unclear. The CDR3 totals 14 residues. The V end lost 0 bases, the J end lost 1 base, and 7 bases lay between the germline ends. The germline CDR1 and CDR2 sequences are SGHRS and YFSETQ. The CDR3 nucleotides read TGCGCCAGCAGCTTGGTTCCGGGGAACACTGAAGCTTTCTTT. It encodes CASSLVPGNTEAFF.

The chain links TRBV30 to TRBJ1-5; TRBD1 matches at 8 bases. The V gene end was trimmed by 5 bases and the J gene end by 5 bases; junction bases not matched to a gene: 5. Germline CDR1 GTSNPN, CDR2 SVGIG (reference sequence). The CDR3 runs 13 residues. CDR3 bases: TGTGCCTGGTCCGACAGGGGCGATCAGCCCCAGCATTTT. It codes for CAWSDRGDQPQHF. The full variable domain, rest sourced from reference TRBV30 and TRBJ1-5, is SQTIHQWPATLVQPVGSPLSLECTVEGTSNPNLYWYRQAAGRGLQLLFYSVGIGQISSEVPQNLSASRPQDRQFILSSKKLLLSDSGFYLCAWSDRGDQPQHFGDGTRLSIL.

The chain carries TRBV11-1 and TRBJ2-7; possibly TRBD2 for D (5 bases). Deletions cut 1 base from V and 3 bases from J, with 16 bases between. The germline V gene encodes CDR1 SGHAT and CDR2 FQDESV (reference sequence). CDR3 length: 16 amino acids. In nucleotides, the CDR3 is TGTGCCAGCAGCTTAGGAGGGTCCCCCTCCATCTACGAGCAGTACTTC. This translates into CASSLGGSPSIYEQYF.

The DNA for the CDR3 is TGTGCCACCGGACTAGCGGATGACAATGAGCAGTTCTTC. Translating it yields CATGLADDNEQFF. The chain couples TRBV28 to TRBJ2-1; 10 nucleotides line up with TRBD2. Looked up from germline, CDR1 is MDHEN and CDR2 is SYDVKM. The CDR3 is 13 amino acids. V shed 10 bases, J shed 5 bases, and the junction held 5 bases outside the gene matches.

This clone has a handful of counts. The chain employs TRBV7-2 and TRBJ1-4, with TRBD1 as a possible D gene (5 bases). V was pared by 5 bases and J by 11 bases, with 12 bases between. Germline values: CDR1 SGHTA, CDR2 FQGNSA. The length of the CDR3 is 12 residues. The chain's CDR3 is CASSPGGGKLFF. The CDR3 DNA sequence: TGTGCCAGCAGCCCGGGTGGGGGGAAACTGTTTTTT. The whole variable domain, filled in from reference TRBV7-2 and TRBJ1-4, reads GAGVSQSPSNKVTEKGKDVELRCDPISGHTALYWYRQSLGQGLEFLIYFQGNSAPDKSGLPSDRFSAERTGGSVSTLTIQRTQQEDSAVYLCASSPGGGKLFFGSGTQLSVL.

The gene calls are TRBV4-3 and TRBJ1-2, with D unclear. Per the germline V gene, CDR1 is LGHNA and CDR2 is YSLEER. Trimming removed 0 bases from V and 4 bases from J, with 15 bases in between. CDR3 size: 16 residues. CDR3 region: CASSQDLGSRLYGYTF. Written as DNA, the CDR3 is TGCGCCAGCAGCCAAGATCTGGGTTCGAGGCTCTATGGCTACACCTTC.

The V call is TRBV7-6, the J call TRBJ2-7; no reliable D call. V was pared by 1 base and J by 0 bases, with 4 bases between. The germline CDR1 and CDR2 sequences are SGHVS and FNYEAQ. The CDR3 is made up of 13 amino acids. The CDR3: CASSLDYSYEQYF. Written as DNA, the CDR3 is TGTGCCAGCAGCTTAGACTACTCCTACGAGCAGTACTTC.

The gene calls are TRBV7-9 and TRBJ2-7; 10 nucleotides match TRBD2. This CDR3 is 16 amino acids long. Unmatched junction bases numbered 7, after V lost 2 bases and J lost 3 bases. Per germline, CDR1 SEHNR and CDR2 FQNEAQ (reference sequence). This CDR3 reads CASSLPTLAGVYEQYF. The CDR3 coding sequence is TGTGCCAGCAGCTTACCCACGCTAGCGGGAGTCTACGAGCAGTACTTC.

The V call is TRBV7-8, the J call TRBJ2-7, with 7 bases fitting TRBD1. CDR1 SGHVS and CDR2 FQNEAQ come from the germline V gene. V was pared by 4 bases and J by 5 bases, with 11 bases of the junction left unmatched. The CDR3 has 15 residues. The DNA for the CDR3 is TGTGCCAGCAGCTCAAGCCGGACAGGTGCCGACGAGCAGTACTTC. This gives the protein CASSSSRTGADEQYF.

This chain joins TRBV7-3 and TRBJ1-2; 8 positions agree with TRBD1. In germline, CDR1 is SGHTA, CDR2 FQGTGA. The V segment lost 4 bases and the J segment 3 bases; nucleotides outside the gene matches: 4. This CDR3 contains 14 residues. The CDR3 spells CASSSTGGDYGYTF. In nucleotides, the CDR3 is TGTGCCAGCAGCTCCACAGGGGGGGACTATGGCTACACCTTC.

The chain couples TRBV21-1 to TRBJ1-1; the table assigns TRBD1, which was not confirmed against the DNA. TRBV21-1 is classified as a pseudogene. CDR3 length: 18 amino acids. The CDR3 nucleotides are TGTGCCAGCAGCAAACCCGCCGGGACAGGAAGCATGAACACTGAAGCTTTCTTT. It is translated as CASSKPAGTGSMNTEAFF.

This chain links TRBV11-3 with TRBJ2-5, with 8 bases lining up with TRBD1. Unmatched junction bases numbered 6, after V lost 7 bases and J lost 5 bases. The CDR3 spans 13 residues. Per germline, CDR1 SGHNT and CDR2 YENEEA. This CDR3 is CASTTTGVETQYF. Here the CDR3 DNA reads TGTGCCAGCACCACGACAGGGGTGGAGACCCAGTACTTC. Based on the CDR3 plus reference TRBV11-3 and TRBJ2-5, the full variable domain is EAGVVQSPRYKIIEKKQPVAFWCNPISGHNTLYWYLQNLGQGPELLIRYENEEAVDDSQLPKDRFSAERLKGVDSTLKIQPAELGDSAVYLCASTTTGVETQYFGPGTRLLVL.

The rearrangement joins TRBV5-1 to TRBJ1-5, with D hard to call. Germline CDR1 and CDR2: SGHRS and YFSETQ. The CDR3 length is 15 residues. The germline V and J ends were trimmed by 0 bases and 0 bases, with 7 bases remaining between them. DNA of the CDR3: TGCGCCAGCAGCTTGGACGGGGTTAGCAATCAGCCCCAGCATTTT. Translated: CASSLDGVSNQPQHF. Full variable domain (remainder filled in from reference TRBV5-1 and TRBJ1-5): KAGVTQTPRYLIKTRGQQVTLSCSPISGHRSVSWYQQTPGQGLQFLFEYFSETQRNKGNFPGRFSGRQFSNSRSEMNVSTLELGDSALYLCASSLDGVSNQPQHFGDGTRLSIL.

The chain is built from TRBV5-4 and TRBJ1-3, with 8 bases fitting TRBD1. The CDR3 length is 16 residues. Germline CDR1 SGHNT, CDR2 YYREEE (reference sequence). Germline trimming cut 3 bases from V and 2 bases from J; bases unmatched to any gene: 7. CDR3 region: CASSYLDRETGNTIYF. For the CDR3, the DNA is TGTGCCAGCAGCTACCTGGACAGGGAAACTGGAAACACCATATATTTT.

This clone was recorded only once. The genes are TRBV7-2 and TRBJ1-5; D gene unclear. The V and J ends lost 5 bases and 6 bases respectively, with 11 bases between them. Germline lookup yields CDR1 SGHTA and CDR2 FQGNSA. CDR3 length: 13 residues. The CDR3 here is CASSGTRVQPQHF. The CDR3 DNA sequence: TGTGCCAGCAGCGGTACTAGGGTTCAGCCCCAGCATTTT.